This entry lists 2 T cell receptor beta chains sequenced from one sample in a study of CD8+CD57+ T cells in acquired aplastic anemia. Genomic DNA constituted the template upon which TCR beta VDJ and CDR3 profiling was performed. TCRdb re-called the reads with MiXCR, one entry per CDR3 protein. The data contain under 250,000 distinct CDR3 sequences, approximately 35% of them singletons. Specimen: sorted CD4+, CD8+, or CD8+CD57+ T cells (not recorded which) from PBMCs. All receptors derive from a human donor in good health, serving as a control.

This chain uses TRBV6-1 with TRBJ1-5; tentative D call: TRBD1 (6 bases). The V end was cut by 6 bases, the J end by 3 bases, with 15 bases between. There are 15 residues in the CDR3. Germline V gene lookup returns CDR1 MNHNS and CDR2 SASEGT. DNA for the CDR3: TGTGCCAGCAGCTTAGTTGGACAGTACAATCAGCCCCAGCATTTT. This sequence encodes CASSLVGQYNQPQHF.

A few counts support this clonotype. This chain uses TRBV12-3 or TRBV12-4 with TRBJ2-5; possible D gene TRBD1, 5 bases. This CDR3 is 15 amino acids long. The V end lost 5 bases, the J end lost 3 bases, and 16 bases lay between the germline ends. CDR3 bases: TGTGCCAGCAGTAAAGGGCAGGGTTGGGAAGAGACCCAGTACTTC. It translates to CASSKGQGWEETQYF.